This TCR beta chain was observed in a study of tumor-infiltrating lymphocytes in primary liver carcinoma. Germline values: CDR1 MDHEN, CDR2 SYDVKM. CDR3 size: 17 residues. Unmatched junction bases numbered 14, after V lost 7 bases and J lost 4 bases. Study results and limitations: Tumor top-250-clone fraction significantly exceeded that of blood (p = 0.039).

To note about this clonotype: Its antigen is still unknown.

With a constant-region primer, TCR beta cDNA was made from approximately 500 ng of total RNA. Libraries for TCR beta were built through three nested multiplex PCR rounds, which together made up a slightly modified ARM-PCR procedure. Running nine to ten cycles apiece, the first two PCR rounds relied on TRBV1-TRBV30 forward primers together with a C-beta reverse primer. In TCRdb, the multiplex PCR reads were re-called with MiXCR into one record per CDR3 protein. This table holds approximately 47,000 distinct CDR3 sequences, about three quarters found once. Co-extracted RNA and DNA came from approximately 20-30 mg of unsorted bulk tissue.

This sequence originates from a man aged 35-49 years with primary liver carcinoma and hepatitis B virus infection. Sequenced input: liver tumor tissue from sampling region 3. Indicated subset: tumor region T3, left-lateral pole. The chain is built from TRBV28 and TRBJ2-1, with 9 nucleotides matching TRBD2. As DNA, the CDR3 is TGTGCCAGCACTGGAGGGAGGAGACTAGCGGATTACAATGAGCAGTTCTTC. It codes for CASTGGRRLADYNEQFF. The complete variable domain, with remaining parts taken from reference TRBV28 and TRBJ2-1, reads DVKVTQSSRYLVKRTGEKVFLECVQDMDHENMFWYRQDPGLGLRLIYFSYDVKMKEKGDIPEGYSVSREKKERFSLILESASTNQTSMYLCASTGGRRLADYNEQFFGPGTRLTVL.